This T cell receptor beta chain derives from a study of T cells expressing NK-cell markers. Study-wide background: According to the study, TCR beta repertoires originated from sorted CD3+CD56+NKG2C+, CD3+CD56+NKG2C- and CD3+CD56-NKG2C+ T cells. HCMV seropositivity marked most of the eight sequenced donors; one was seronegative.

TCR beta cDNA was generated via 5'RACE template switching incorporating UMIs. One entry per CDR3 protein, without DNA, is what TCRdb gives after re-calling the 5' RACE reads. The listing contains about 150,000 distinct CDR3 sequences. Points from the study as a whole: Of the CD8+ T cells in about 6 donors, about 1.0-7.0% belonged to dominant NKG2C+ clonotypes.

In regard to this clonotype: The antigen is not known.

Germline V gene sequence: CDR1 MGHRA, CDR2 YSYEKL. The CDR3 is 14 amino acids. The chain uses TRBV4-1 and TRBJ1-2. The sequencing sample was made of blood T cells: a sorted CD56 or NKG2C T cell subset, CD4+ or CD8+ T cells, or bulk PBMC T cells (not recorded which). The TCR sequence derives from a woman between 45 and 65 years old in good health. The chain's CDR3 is CASSQEPILYGYTF.